This T cell receptor beta chain was recorded in a study of cytomegalovirus exposure and HLA in healthy donors. General study points: Researchers reported that a few CMV-associated chains were confirmed in vitro as CMV antigen-specific. An analysis was carried out at a later point. It showed that HLA-associated TCR beta chains were more clonally expanded than equally common non-associated chains. A likely sequencing artifact accounted for one observed cluster of highly shared sequence variants.

The PCR made use of 60 Vbeta and 13 Jbeta primers. Measured with immunoSEQ multiplex PCR; TCRdb has only the in-frame clones, and not every one. The data hold tens of thousands of clones, with approximately 84% observed a single time. Turning to this clone: What it binds is unknown.

V lost 3 bases and J 8 bases, leaving 16 bases between the germline ends. Per the germline V gene, CDR1 is MNHEY and CDR2 is SMNVEV (reference sequence). CDR3 length: 14 residues. The material sequenced was PBMCs. This chain connects TRBV27 to TRBJ1-1; D is unresolved. The TCR originated in a man aged 50-60 years in good health and CMV-seronegative. The CDR3 region has the DNA TGTGCCAGCAGTTTTGGACTCGGGGATCGCGAAGCTTTCTTT. Protein: CASSFGLGDREAFF.